This passage covers 27 T cell receptor beta chains from one sample sequenced in a study of cytomegalovirus exposure and HLA in healthy donors. Primers included in the PCR were 60 Vbeta and 13 Jbeta primers. Profiled with immunoSEQ multiplex PCR; TCRdb holds only in-frame clones, not every one. The sample shows 150,000 to 180,000 clones, about four fifths of them seen only once. The sequenced sample was PBMCs. The receptors originated from a man aged 25-45 years in good health and CMV-seropositive.

The V and J genes are TRBV4-3 and TRBJ2-3; 10 bases are shared with TRBD2. This CDR3 is built from 15 residues. The J segment lost 7 bases and the V segment lost 0 bases, leaving 4 bases of the junction unmatched. Germline V CDR1 and CDR2: LGHNA, YSLEER. The chain's CDR3 is CASSQDSLAGNTQYF. In nucleotides, the CDR3 is TGCGCCAGCAGCCAAGATTCACTAGCGGGGAATACGCAGTATTTT.

The CDR3 coding sequence is TGTGCCAGCAGCGTTAGCGGGACCACCGGGGAGCTGTTTTTT. Translating gives CASSVSGTTGELFF. This chain connects TRBV7-6 to TRBJ2-2; 8 nucleotides match TRBD2. Trimming removed 5 bases from V and 4 bases from J; junction bases left unmatched: 3. Germline CDR1 and CDR2: SGHVS and FNYEAQ. The CDR3 loop spans 14 amino acids.

This clone was observed a single time. The genes are TRBV7-2 and TRBJ1-2; 9 bases line up with TRBD1. CDR3 size: 16 residues. V was clipped by 3 bases and J by 4 bases; unmatched bases: 9. Germline-derived CDR1 and CDR2 are SGHTA and FQGNSA. The CDR3 loop is CASSFWGQGGGYGYTF. The CDR3 DNA sequence: TGTGCCAGCAGCTTTTGGGGACAGGGAGGTGGCTATGGCTACACCTTC. The whole variable domain, filled in from reference TRBV7-2 and TRBJ1-2, reads GAGVSQSPSNKVTEKGKDVELRCDPISGHTALYWYRQSLGQGLEFLIYFQGNSAPDKSGLPSDRFSAERTGGSVSTLTIQRTQQEDSAVYLCASSFWGQGGGYGYTFGSGTRLTVV.

This rearrangement joins TRBV29-1 to TRBJ2-2; TRBD2 is a possible D gene (6 bases). The germline gives CDR1 SQVTM, CDR2 ANQGSEA. This CDR3 region has 15 residues. V lost 6 bases and J 4 bases, leaving 18 bases between the germline ends. In nucleotides, the CDR3 is TGCAGCGTGAGTGAAGGGACTGTTGTCACCGGGGAGCTGTTTTTT. Translating gives CSVSEGTVVTGELFF.

The rearrangement links TRBV28 to TRBJ1-3; 7 bases line up with TRBD1. Trimming took 6 bases from V and 0 from J; bases not matched to a gene: 5. From germline, CDR1 is MDHEN and CDR2 SYDVKM. The length of the CDR3 is 15 residues. The CDR3, as DNA: TGTGCCAGCAGCCCGGGACAGATCTCTGGAAACACCATATATTTT. Its translation is CASSPGQISGNTIYF.

This sequence joins TRBV27 and TRBJ1-1, with TRBD1 identical over 8 bases. Germline V lookup: CDR1 MNHEY, CDR2 SMNVEV (reference sequence). Trimming removed 4 bases from V and 7 bases from J; junction bases left unmatched: 8. The CDR3 length is 14 residues. The CDR3 here is CASSSRTGTFEAFF. CDR3 DNA sequence: TGTGCCAGCAGTTCGAGGACAGGGACATTTGAAGCTTTCTTT.

The genes are TRBV28 and TRBJ1-5; the D is unclear. The CDR3 runs 15 residues. The V gene's germline CDR1 is MDHEN and CDR2 SYDVKM. Trimming removed 6 bases at V and 2 bases at J, with 14 bases between. The CDR3 is CASSTAGPGNQPQHF. The CDR3 coding sequence is TGTGCCAGCAGCACTGCGGGTCCGGGCAATCAGCCCCAGCATTTT.

Details on this clone: Sequence at one end of the junction differs from germline and may be a read error. The chain is built from TRBV7-9 and TRBJ2-5; no clear D gene. CDR3 size: 12 residues. Germline assignment: CDR1 SEHNR and CDR2 FQNEAQ (reference sequence). The CDR3 nucleotides read TGTTCCAGCAGCCCCCAGCAAGAGACCCAGTACTTC. This gives the protein CSSSPQQETQYF.

The chain combines TRBV11-1 with TRBJ1-1, with D possibly TRBD1 on 5 matching bases. Trimming cost V 5 bases and J 0 bases, with 10 bases left between them. Germline V gene lookup returns CDR1 SGHAT and CDR2 FQDESV (reference sequence). This CDR3 spans 14 amino acids. This CDR3 reads CASSRQHMNTEAFF. The CDR3 DNA is TGTGCCAGCAGCCGACAGCACATGAACACTGAAGCTTTCTTT.

The J gene is TRBJ2-1, the V gene TRBV5-1, with TRBD1 as a possible D gene (6 bases). Germline assignment: CDR1 SGHRS and CDR2 YFSETQ. CDR3 length: 13 amino acids. The ends were cut back, 3 bases at V and 5 bases at J, with 9 bases in the middle. CDR3 in DNA: TGCGCCAGCAGCTGGGGACAAGACAATGAGCAGTTCTTC. It yields the protein CASSWGQDNEQFF.

This clone appeared once. The CDR3 bases are TGTGCCAGCGGCTTCAGGGGTAGAAACGAGCAGTACTTC. It specifies CASGFRGRNEQYF. The V and J genes are TRBV6-5 and TRBJ2-7, with a tentative D call TRBD1 (6 bases). CDR3 length: 13 residues. CDR1 is MNHEY and CDR2 is SVGAGI in the germline V gene. V was trimmed by 8 bases and J by 5 bases, leaving 16 bases between them.

The rearrangement uses TRBV6-1 and TRBJ1-3; 8 nucleotides line up with TRBD1. CDR3 size: 15 residues. CDR1 is MNHNS and CDR2 is SASEGT in the germline V gene. After removal of 1 base from V and 2 bases from J, the junction contained 1 base not matched to a gene. CDR3 amino acids: CASSEEQGAGNTIYF. The CDR3 DNA sequence: TGTGCCAGCAGTGAAGAACAGGGGGCTGGAAACACCATATATTTT.

Only a few counts were recorded for this clone. The chain links TRBV27 to TRBJ1-2, with a tentative D call TRBD1 (5 bases). CDR3 size: 13 residues. Trimming took 2 bases from V and 8 from J, leaving 12 bases between them. Germline-derived CDR1 and CDR2 are MNHEY and SMNVEV (reference sequence). The CDR3 reads CASSLSRVGGYTF. DNA for the CDR3: TGTGCCAGCAGTTTAAGCAGGGTGGGAGGCTACACCTTC.

V usage is TRBV6-1 and J usage is TRBJ2-1, with D tentatively TRBD2 (6 bases). Trimming cost V 3 bases and J 2 bases, with 20 bases left between them. CDR3 length: 18 residues. From germline, CDR1 is MNHNS and CDR2 SASEGT. The CDR3, as DNA: TGTGCCAGCAGTGACCGCGGGAACGTTGGGCGGGCCTACAATGAGCAGTTCTTC. This sequence encodes CASSDRGNVGRAYNEQFF.

The rearrangement joins TRBV2 to TRBJ1-4, with 7 bases lining up with TRBD1. This CDR3 spans 15 amino acids. Germline CDR1 is SNHLY and CDR2 is FYNNEI. Losses at the gene ends were 6 bases for V and 8 bases for J; bases not matched to a gene: 12. CDR3 in DNA: TGTGCCAGCAGGACGCTCGGCCAGGGGGACGAAAAACTGTTTTTT. Amino acid sequence: CASRTLGQGDEKLFF. Based on the CDR3 plus reference TRBV2 and TRBJ1-4, the full variable domain is EPEVTQTPSHQVTQMGQEVILRCVPISNHLYFYWYRQILGQKVEFLVSFYNNEISEKSEIFDDQFSVERPDGSNFTLKIRSTKLEDSAMYFCASRTLGQGDEKLFFGSGTQLSVL.

This clone was counted at least ten times. This sequence joins TRBV7-2 and TRBJ1-5, with 8 bases aligning to TRBD1. The germline V gene has CDR1 SGHTA and CDR2 FQGNSA. Unmatched junction bases numbered 8, after V lost 6 bases and J lost 7 bases. The CDR3 is 14 residues long. This CDR3 is CASSRTGSEQPQHF. Here the CDR3 DNA reads TGTGCCAGCAGTCGGACAGGGAGCGAGCAGCCCCAGCATTTT.

The chain recombines TRBV19 with TRBJ2-3; D perhaps matches TRBD2 (6 bases). The CDR3 consists of 13 residues. V gave up 7 bases and J gave up 4 bases, with 12 bases separating them. Germline values: CDR1 LNHDA, CDR2 SQIVND (reference sequence). The CDR3 DNA sequence: TGTGCCAGTAATTCGGGGGTGGCAGATACGCAGTATTTT. The encoded protein is CASNSGVADTQYF.

V and J are TRBV6-5 and TRBJ1-3; D is undetermined. Trimming shortened V by 7 bases and J by 2 bases, and 9 bases separated the two germline ends. The length of the CDR3 is 13 residues. Germline CDR1 reads MNHEY; CDR2 reads SVGAGI. CDR3 in DNA: TGTGCCAGCAAACTAGGGACTGGAAACACCATATATTTT. It specifies CASKLGTGNTIYF.

This clone was recorded a few times. This chain connects TRBV6-6 to TRBJ1-1; D is undetermined. Germline CDR1 and CDR2: MNHNY and SVGAGI (reference sequence). The V gene lost 7 bases and the J gene lost 4 bases, with 13 bases spanning the gap. This CDR3 spans 13 amino acids. CDR3 coding DNA: TGTGCCAGCATCGCGGGAATTGGCACTGAAGCTTTCTTT. Its translation: CASIAGIGTEAFF.

To note about this clone: This specimen includes other DNA sequences encoding the same CDR3. The chain uses TRBV5-1 and TRBJ2-1; 11 bases are a match to TRBD2. CDR1 is SGHRS, CDR2 YFSETQ, per germline. This CDR3 comprises 16 residues. The V segment lost 0 bases and the J segment 3 bases; nucleotides outside the gene matches: 2. The CDR3, as DNA: TGCGCCAGCAGCTTGGCCGGGACTAGCGGCTACAATGAGCAGTTCTTC. Its translation is CASSLAGTSGYNEQFF.

The chain employs TRBV9 and TRBJ1-4, with 9 bases matching TRBD1. Per the germline V gene, CDR1 is SGDLS and CDR2 is YYNGEE. The J segment lost 0 bases and the V segment lost 4 bases, leaving 4 bases of the junction unmatched. The CDR3 length is 16 residues. CDR3: CASSMWTGATNEKLFF. The CDR3 bases are TGTGCCAGCAGCATGTGGACAGGGGCAACTAATGAAAAACTGTTTTTT.

The gene calls are TRBV7-3 and TRBJ2-7; no firm D call. Germline V gene sequence: CDR1 SGHTA, CDR2 FQGTGA. Trimming pared 5 bases from V and 5 bases from J, leaving 13 bases between. The CDR3 consists of 13 residues. CDR3 DNA sequence: TGTGCCAGCAGCCCCTGGGCCGAACACGAGCAGTACTTC. It yields the protein CASSPWAEHEQYF.

This sequence joins TRBV12-5 and TRBJ1-2, with D possibly matching TRBD1 (6 bases). The V and J ends lost 6 bases and 1 base respectively, with 18 bases between them. Germline values: CDR1 LGHNT, CDR2 FRNRAP. The CDR3 length is 16 residues. CDR3 nucleotide sequence: TGTGCTAGTGGCAACATACAGGGCGGAGGTAACTATGGCTACACCTTC. Its translation: CASGNIQGGGNYGYTF.

The chain links TRBV30 to TRBJ1-6; D call uncertain. Germline assignment: CDR1 GTSNPN and CDR2 SVGIG (reference sequence). V lost 4 bases and J 4 bases, leaving 11 bases between the germline ends. The CDR3 runs to 14 residues. The DNA of the CDR3 is TGTGCCTGGAACCGGGGTACTTATAATTCACCCCTCCACTTT. It yields the protein CAWNRGTYNSPLHF. The full variable domain, in which reference TRBV30 and TRBJ1-6 provide the parts outside the CDR3, is SQTIHQWPATLVQPVGSPLSLECTVEGTSNPNLYWYRQAAGRGLQLLFYSVGIGQISSEVPQNLSASRPQDRQFILSSKKLLLSDSGFYLCAWNRGTYNSPLHFGNGTRLTVT.

CDR3 in DNA: TGTGCCAGCAGCCCAGGGACTAGCGGGGGCCCATCCTACAATGAGCAGTTCTTC. It yields the protein CASSPGTSGGPSYNEQFF. This chain links TRBV11-3 with TRBJ2-1; 14 bases line up with TRBD2. CDR1 is SGHNT and CDR2 is YENEEA in the germline V gene. V lost 5 bases to trimming and J lost 1 base; unmatched junction nucleotides: 7. This CDR3 is built from 18 residues.

This clone was detected a few times. The chain is built from TRBV9 and TRBJ2-7; 8 bases line up with TRBD2. From germline, CDR1 is SGDLS and CDR2 YYNGEE. Germline trimming cut 2 bases from V and 0 bases from J; bases unmatched to any gene: 4. The CDR3 runs 15 residues. For the CDR3, the DNA is TGTGCCAGCAGCGTTGGACTAGCCCGCTCCTACGAGCAGTACTTC. Residues: CASSVGLARSYEQYF.

J is TRBJ1-6 and V is TRBV5-4, with TRBD1 identical over 9 bases. With 4 bases clipped from V and 2 bases from J, the junction kept 7 bases outside the gene matches. The CDR3 totals 17 residues. Germline CDR1 and CDR2: SGHNT and YYREEE (reference sequence). CDR3 residues: CASSPRTGDPYNSPLHF. The CDR3 DNA is TGTGCCAGCAGCCCCCGGACAGGGGATCCCTATAATTCACCCCTCCACTTT.